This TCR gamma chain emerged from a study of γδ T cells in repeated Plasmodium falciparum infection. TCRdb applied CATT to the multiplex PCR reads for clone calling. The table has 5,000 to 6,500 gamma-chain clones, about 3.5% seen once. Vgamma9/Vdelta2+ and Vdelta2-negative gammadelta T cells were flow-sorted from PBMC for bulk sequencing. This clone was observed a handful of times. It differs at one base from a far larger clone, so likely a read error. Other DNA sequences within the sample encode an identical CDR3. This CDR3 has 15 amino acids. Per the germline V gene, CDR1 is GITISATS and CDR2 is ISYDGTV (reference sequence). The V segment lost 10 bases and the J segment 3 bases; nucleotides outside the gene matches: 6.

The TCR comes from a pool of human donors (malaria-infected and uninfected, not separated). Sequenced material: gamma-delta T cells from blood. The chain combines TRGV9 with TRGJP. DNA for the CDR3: TGTGCCTTATGGTCGCAAGAGTTGGGCAAAAAAATCAAGGTATTT. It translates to CALWSQELGKKIKVF.